This TCR beta chain was observed in a study of T cell responses to AZD1222 COVID-19 vaccine. Findings and caveats of the study: Two AZD1222 administrations were followed by greater Spike-specific TCR breadth and depth. At 160-218 and 743-854, vaccine-associated CD4 TCRs were dominant, and they spanned spike. Baseline serostatus was positive in only a handful of AZD1222 recipients. Clonal diversity was possibly underestimated, and the donors were mostly white British, with more females.

The method was immunoSEQ multiplex PCR; TCRdb's version includes in-frame clones alone and lacks a portion of them. In the table there are roughly 120,000 clones, just over 90% of which are singletons. This CDR3 has 13 residues. V was clipped by 5 bases and J by 7 bases, with 14 bases between them. Germline V gives CDR1 SGHVS, CDR2 FNYEAQ. This clone has a handful of counts. As yet, its antigen is unknown. V is TRBV7-6 and J is TRBJ1-2; D is ambiguous. The sample was peripheral blood, taken 28 days after the second AZD1222 dose. The clonotype comes from an adult who received the AZD1222 COVID-19 vaccine. CDR3 loop: CASSQRGIGGYTF. CDR3 nucleotide sequence: TGTGCCAGCAGCCAGCGCGGGATTGGTGGCTACACCTTC.